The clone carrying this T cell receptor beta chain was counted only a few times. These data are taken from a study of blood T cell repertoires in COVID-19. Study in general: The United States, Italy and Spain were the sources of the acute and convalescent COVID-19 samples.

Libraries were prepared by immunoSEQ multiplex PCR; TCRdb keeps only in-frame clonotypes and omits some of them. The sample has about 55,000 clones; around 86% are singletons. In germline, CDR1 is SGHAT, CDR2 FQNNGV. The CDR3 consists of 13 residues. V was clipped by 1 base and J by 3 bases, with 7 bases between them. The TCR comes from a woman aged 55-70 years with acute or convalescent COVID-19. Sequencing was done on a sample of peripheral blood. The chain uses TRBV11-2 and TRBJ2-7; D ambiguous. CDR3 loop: CASSLGSFYEQYF. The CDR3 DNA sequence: TGTGCCAGCAGCTTAGGGAGTTTCTACGAGCAGTACTTC.